This T cell receptor beta chain was documented in a study of blood T cell repertoires in COVID-19. Study overall: The study drew acute and convalescent COVID-19 samples from the United States, Italy and Spain. The analysed material was cDNA or gDNA that came from T cells, B-cell-depleted T cells, or PBMCs.

Germline-derived CDR1 and CDR2 are MNHNY and SVGAGI (reference sequence). This CDR3 is 14 amino acids long. Trimming removed 11 bases at V and 1 base at J, with 17 bases between. Participants spanned ages about 18 to 100 years and resided in 20 to 30 US areas. In the original analysis: Estimated nucleated cell counts came from reference gene primer amplification. Clones were sequenced by immunoSEQ multiplex PCR, and TCRdb holds only the in-frame ones, with some missing. V, J and clone size were drawn from that table, and D and trimming were deduced from the DNA. Of approximately 350,000 clones in the sample, roughly 84% were seen once.

V gene TRBV6-6 combines with J gene TRBJ1-1, with D perhaps TRBD1 (6 bases). This TCR derives from a woman in her twenties or thirties who had recovered from COVID-19. The specimen sequenced was PBMCs or T cells enriched from blood (not recorded which). CDR3 residues: CAGGEQGKNTEAFF. The CDR3 DNA reads TGTGCCGGGGGGGAACAGGGAAAGAACACTGAAGCTTTCTTT.